One sample yielded the 18 T cell receptor beta chains listed below, sequenced in a study of blood T cell repertoires in COVID-19. Here immunoSEQ multiplex PCR was the method, and the copy in TCRdb shows in-frame clones only, minus some. The table records about 220,000 clones, roughly 88% of them present only once. Sequenced sample: peripheral blood. These receptors were collected from a man aged 50 to 60 with active or convalescent COVID-19.

The J gene is TRBJ2-3, the V gene TRBV10-3; 12 bases are a match to TRBD1. With 6 bases clipped from V and 2 bases from J, the junction kept 9 bases outside the gene matches. Germline values: CDR1 ENHRY, CDR2 SYGVKD. CDR3 length: 17 amino acids. CDR3: CAISPGTGGLFTDTQYF. The CDR3 DNA reads TGTGCCATCAGCCCCGGGACAGGGGGCCTATTCACAGATACGCAGTATTTT.

The chain combines TRBV28 with TRBJ1-5; possibly TRBD1 for D (5 bases). Germline CDR1 and CDR2: MDHEN and SYDVKM. The CDR3 is 13 residues long. The ends were cut back, 8 bases at V and 4 bases at J, with 12 bases in the middle. The CDR3 DNA reads as TGTGCCAGCGAACAGGCATTAAATCAGCCCCAGCATTTT. Translating it yields CASEQALNQPQHF.

This clone is a singleton in its sample. The chain recombines TRBV5-5 with TRBJ1-5; 9 nucleotides agree with TRBD1. CDR3 length: 17 residues. The junction had 8 bases not matched to a gene; V was cut back by 4 bases and J by 0 bases. CDR1 SGHKS and CDR2 YYEKEE come from the germline V gene (reference sequence). The CDR3 bases are TGTGCCAGCAGCCTCGGGACAGGGACATATAGCAATCAGCCCCAGCATTTT. It codes for CASSLGTGTYSNQPQHF.

V is TRBV25-1 and J is TRBJ2-5, with 8 bases fitting TRBD1. The CDR3 runs 15 residues. From germline, CDR1 is MGHDK and CDR2 SYGVNS. Losses at the gene ends were 1 base for V and 5 bases for J; bases not matched to a gene: 6. The CDR3 nucleotides read TGTGCCAGCAGTGAATCGACAGGGGCCGGGGAGACCCAGTACTTC. Translation: CASSESTGAGETQYF. Combining the CDR3 with reference TRBV25-1 and TRBJ2-5 gives the whole variable domain EADIYQTPRYLVIGTGKKITLECSQTMGHDKMYWYQQDPGMELHLIHYSYGVNSTEKGDLSSESTVSRIRTEHFPLTLESARPSHTSQYLCASSESTGAGETQYFGPGTRLLVL.

This clone was recorded at least ten times. The rearrangement links TRBV6-2 or TRBV6-3 to TRBJ1-1; possibly TRBD1 for D (5 bases). The V end lost 2 bases, the J end lost 2 bases, and 12 bases lay between the germline ends. This CDR3 is 15 amino acids long. Germline V gene sequence: CDR1 MNHEY, CDR2 SVGEGT. CDR3 sequence: CASSYPRAANTEAFF. Here the CDR3 DNA reads TGTGCCAGCAGTTACCCCAGGGCCGCTAACACTGAAGCTTTCTTT.

CDR3: CASSMSGKYRGYTF. Written as DNA, the CDR3 is TGTGCCAGTAGTATGTCGGGAAAATATCGAGGCTACACCTTC. This rearrangement joins TRBV19 to TRBJ1-2; no reliable D call. This CDR3 has 14 amino acids. Trimming took 3 bases from V and 8 from J, leaving 16 bases between them. The germline V gene has CDR1 LNHDA and CDR2 SQIVND (reference sequence).

The chain employs TRBV21-1 and TRBJ2-7; the D call of TRBD2 is as the table states it, not checked on the DNA. TRBV21-1 is described as a pseudogene. The CDR3 sequence is 14 residues long. CDR3 residues: CASSIAWKGREQYF. The CDR3 DNA sequence: TGTGCCAGCAGCATTGCGTGGAAGGGGAGGGAGCAGTACTTC.

This chain connects TRBV7-8 to TRBJ1-2; 10 bases agree with TRBD1. Germline V gene sequence: CDR1 SGHVS, CDR2 FQNEAQ. The CDR3 spans 15 residues. The junction had 5 bases not matched to a gene; V was cut back by 0 bases and J by 7 bases. CDR3 coding DNA: TGTGCCAGCAGCTTAGCGTCCGGGACAGGGGTTGGCTACACCTTC. Translating gives CASSLASGTGVGYTF.

The chain joins TRBV18 to TRBJ1-4, with 8 bases lining up with TRBD1. Germline CDR1 is KGHSH and CDR2 is LQKENI. Trimming removed 0 bases from V and 4 bases from J; junction bases left unmatched: 1. This CDR3 has 15 amino acids. In DNA, the CDR3 is TGTGCCAGCTCACCACCGACAGGGGTTAATGAAAAACTGTTTTTT. As protein: CASSPPTGVNEKLFF.

The V and J genes are TRBV6-6 and TRBJ2-1, with 11 bases aligning to TRBD2. The CDR3 loop spans 14 amino acids. V lost 0 bases, J lost 12 bases, and 4 bases stayed unmatched. Germline values: CDR1 MNHNY, CDR2 SVGAGI (reference sequence). The CDR3 nucleotides read TGTGCCAGCAGTTACTCCGCTAGCGGGGGGTGGCAGTTCTTC. It translates to CASSYSASGGWQFF.

The rearrangement uses TRBV6-2 or TRBV6-3 and TRBJ2-7, with no clear D. This CDR3 contains 13 residues. V shed 2 bases and J shed 3 bases, with 8 bases lying between them. Germline V gene lookup returns CDR1 MNHEY and CDR2 SVGEGT. Here the CDR3 DNA reads TGTGCCAGCAGTTACGCGGCTGTCTACGAGCAGTACTTC. Translated: CASSYAAVYEQYF.

V usage is TRBV4-1 and J usage is TRBJ2-6, with 8 bases aligning to TRBD1. V lost 6 bases, J lost 0 bases, and 10 bases stayed unmatched. This CDR3 has 18 amino acids. Germline V lookup: CDR1 MGHRA, CDR2 YSYEKL. CDR3 protein: CASRPTDRALSGANVLTF. CDR3 coding DNA: TGCGCCAGCAGACCTACGGACAGGGCCCTCTCTGGGGCCAACGTCCTGACTTTC.

This rearrangement joins TRBV6-1 to TRBJ2-3; a possible D gene is TRBD2 (6 bases). V was trimmed by 1 base and J by 6 bases, leaving 8 bases between them. The CDR3 extends over 13 amino acids. Per the germline V gene, CDR1 is MNHNS and CDR2 is SASEGT. The CDR3 reads CASSEGRADTQYF. In DNA form, the CDR3 reads TGTGCCAGCAGTGAAGGGAGGGCCGATACGCAGTATTTT.

The J gene is TRBJ1-2, the V gene TRBV6-6; D gene unclear. The V and J ends lost 2 bases and 8 bases respectively, with 6 bases between them. There are 11 residues in the CDR3. The germline V gene has CDR1 MNHNY and CDR2 SVGAGI (reference sequence). The CDR3 reads CASSYSWGYTF. CDR3 in DNA: TGTGCCAGCAGTTACAGCTGGGGCTACACCTTC.

This clone was observed a handful of times. The chain recombines TRBV7-2 with TRBJ2-7; 9 nucleotides line up with TRBD1. Looked up from germline, CDR1 is SGHTA and CDR2 is FQGNSA. The CDR3 has 13 residues. V lost 5 bases, J lost 6 bases, and 5 bases stayed unmatched. CDR3 sequence (DNA): TGTGCCAGCAGCGCCCGACAGGGGGGCGAGCAGTACGTC. Its translation: CASSARQGGEQYV.

DNA of the CDR3: TGCGCCAGCAGCTCCCAGGGGGCTCAGAACACTGAAGCTTTCTTT. As protein: CASSSQGAQNTEAFF. The genes are TRBV5-1 and TRBJ1-1; TRBD1 matches at 8 bases. The CDR3 is 15 amino acids. Germline V gene lookup returns CDR1 SGHRS and CDR2 YFSETQ. After removal of 3 bases from V and 1 base from J, the junction contained 5 bases not matched to a gene.

The rearrangement uses TRBV5-8 and TRBJ2-5; TRBD2 matches at 11 bases. The CDR3 extends over 18 amino acids. V was pared by 1 base and J by 2 bases, with 10 bases of the junction left unmatched. Germline V gene lookup returns CDR1 SGHTS and CDR2 YDEGEE. The DNA for the CDR3 is TGTGCCAGCAGCTTGTACCTAGCGGGAGGCCTTCCTCAAGAGACCCAGTACTTC. This codes for CASSLYLAGGLPQETQYF.

The CDR3 protein is CASSSGTREFGTQYF. The CDR3 DNA follows: TGTGCCAGCAGTTCGGGGACTAGAGAGTTTGGGACCCAGTACTTC. The chain employs TRBV28 and TRBJ2-5, with TRBD2 identical over 8 bases. The CDR3 extends over 15 amino acids. The germline CDR1 and CDR2 sequences are MDHEN and SYDVKM. Trimming took 4 bases from V and 7 from J; bases not matched to a gene: 11.